One and the same sample provided the 7 T cell receptor beta chains below, sequenced in a study of CD8 T cells in Susac syndrome. An amount of RNA that ranged from 0.5 to 1 ug was reverse transcribed with random hexamers. TCRdb reprocessed the immunoSEQ multiplex PCR reads via MiXCR and lists one record per CDR3 protein. This sample has 55,000 to 75,000 distinct CDR3 sequences, with approximately 93% found just once. Sequenced sample: CD4+ T cells from PBMCs. The receptors were sampled from a human donor with Susac syndrome.

The chain couples TRBV14 to TRBJ2-7; no clear D gene. CDR3 length equals 11 residues. The germline V and J ends were trimmed by 3 bases and 4 bases, with 4 bases remaining between them. Germline loops: CDR1 SGHDN, CDR2 FVKESK. In DNA, the CDR3 is TGTGCCAGCAGCCAGCTATACGAGCAGTACTTC. Translation gives CASSQLYEQYF.

The V and J genes are TRBV20-1 and TRBJ2-2, with 7 bases matching TRBD1. This CDR3 has 14 residues. Germline V lookup: CDR1 DFQATT, CDR2 SNEGSKA (reference sequence). J lost 0 bases, V lost 6 bases, and 4 bases had no gene match. CDR3: CSALDRTNTGELFF. The CDR3 DNA follows: TGCAGTGCGTTGGACAGGACGAACACCGGGGAGCTGTTTTTT.

The J gene is TRBJ1-1, the V gene TRBV11-3; 8 nucleotides line up with TRBD1. V lost 9 bases, J lost 3 bases, and 18 bases stayed unmatched. Germline CDR1 is SGHNT and CDR2 is YENEEA. CDR3 length equals 17 residues. The CDR3 sequence is CASFPGQGLQGDTEAFF. The CDR3, as DNA: TGTGCCAGTTTCCCAGGACAGGGCCTACAAGGGGACACTGAAGCTTTCTTT.

The table lists this clonotype with a count of one. V usage is TRBV7-2 and J usage is TRBJ2-3; D is unresolved. Germline V gene data show CDR1 as SGHTA and CDR2 as FQGNSA. Trimming shortened V by 2 bases and J by 0 bases, and 6 bases separated the two germline ends. The length of the CDR3 is 14 residues. In DNA, the CDR3 is TGTGCCAGCAGCTTACAGAGGAGCACAGATACGCAGTATTTT. Residues: CASSLQRSTDTQYF.

V and J are TRBV11-2 and TRBJ2-1; a possible D gene is TRBD2 (6 bases). CDR1 is SGHAT and CDR2 is FQNNGV in the germline V gene. V gave up 8 bases and J gave up 9 bases, with 11 bases separating them. This CDR3 has 11 amino acids. In nucleotides, the CDR3 is TGTGCCAGCCGCGCGGGACTTGAGCAGTTCTTC. It encodes CASRAGLEQFF.

The rearrangement uses TRBV7-8 and TRBJ2-7; 8 bases map to TRBD2. In germline, CDR1 is SGHVS, CDR2 FQNEAQ. This CDR3 contains 15 residues. Trimming cost V 2 bases and J 5 bases; bases outside gene matches: 8. The CDR3 loop is CASSLQGTRRDEQYF. The CDR3 bases are TGTGCCAGCAGCTTACAGGGGACTAGGAGGGACGAGCAGTACTTC.

The rearrangement links TRBV7-2 to TRBJ1-1; D remains unclear. Germline V gene sequence: CDR1 SGHTA, CDR2 FQGNSA. The CDR3 sequence is 15 residues long. Trimming cost V 5 bases and J 1 base, with 14 bases left between them. The CDR3 nucleotides are TGTGCCAGCAGCCGAACGGCGGGGTCGAACACTGAAGCTTTCTTT. This translates into CASSRTAGSNTEAFF.